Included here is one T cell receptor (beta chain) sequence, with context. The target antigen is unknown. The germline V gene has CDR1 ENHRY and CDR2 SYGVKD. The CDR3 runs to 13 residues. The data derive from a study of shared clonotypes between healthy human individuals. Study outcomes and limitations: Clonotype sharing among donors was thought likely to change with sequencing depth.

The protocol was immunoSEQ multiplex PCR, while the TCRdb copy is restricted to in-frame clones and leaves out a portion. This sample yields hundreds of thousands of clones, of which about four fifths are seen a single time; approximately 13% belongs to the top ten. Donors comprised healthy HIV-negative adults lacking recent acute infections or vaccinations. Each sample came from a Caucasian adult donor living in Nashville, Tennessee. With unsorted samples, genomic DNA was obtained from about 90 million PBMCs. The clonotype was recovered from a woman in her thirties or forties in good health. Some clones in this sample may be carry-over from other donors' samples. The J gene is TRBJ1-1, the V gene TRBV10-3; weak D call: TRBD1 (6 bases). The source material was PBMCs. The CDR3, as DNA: TGTGTCGCGAGGGGGGACATGAACACTGAAGCTTTCTTT. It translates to CVARGDMNTEAFF.